The next 17 T cell receptor beta chains were all read from a single sample in a study of blood T cell repertoires in COVID-19. The assay was immunoSEQ multiplex PCR, and TCRdb's table has in-frame clones only and misses some. The sample consists of around 200,000 clones, 75% to 90% of them appearing once. Sequenced material: peripheral blood. These receptor sequences come from a human donor in a cohort sampled during active COVID-19.

V usage is TRBV11-2 and J usage is TRBJ2-5, with D possibly TRBD2 on 5 matching bases. V was trimmed by 2 bases and J by 0 bases, leaving 13 bases between them. CDR3 size: 16 residues. CDR1 is SGHAT, CDR2 FQNNGV, per germline. This chain's CDR3 is CASSLFGRAYQETQYF. The CDR3 nucleotides read TGTGCCAGCAGCTTATTCGGGCGGGCGTACCAAGAGACCCAGTACTTC.

The CDR3 DNA follows: TGTGCCAGCAGTTACGACTCGGACAGCGGAACTGAAGCTTTCTTT. Protein: CASSYDSDSGTEAFF. The V gene is TRBV6-6, the J gene TRBJ1-1, with TRBD1 as a possible D gene (6 bases). Germline CDR1 MNHNY, CDR2 SVGAGI (reference sequence). The ends were cut back, 2 bases at V and 5 bases at J, with 15 bases in the middle. This CDR3 has 15 amino acids.

The chain links TRBV21-1 to TRBJ1-2; the D call of TRBD1 is as the table states it, not checked on the DNA. TRBV21-1 is flagged as a pseudogene. The CDR3 has 16 amino acids. This CDR3 reads CASSPRTSIRAYGYTF. CDR3 in DNA: TGTGCCAGCAGCCCGCGGACAAGTATCCGTGCCTATGGCTACACCTTC.

The chain combines TRBV11-2 with TRBJ2-1, with TRBD2 matching 7 bases. The CDR3 runs 16 residues. The germline V gene has CDR1 SGHAT and CDR2 FQNNGV. V lost 0 bases to trimming and J lost 4 bases; unmatched junction nucleotides: 6. The CDR3 nucleotides are TGTGCCAGCAGCTTAGATGCAGCGGGGATGTACAATGAGCAGTTCTTC. The encoded protein is CASSLDAAGMYNEQFF.

This sequence joins TRBV11-2 and TRBJ1-5, with D unclear. From germline, CDR1 is SGHAT and CDR2 FQNNGV. CDR3 length equals 15 residues. The germline V and J ends were trimmed by 2 bases and 0 bases, with 8 bases remaining between them. The CDR3 protein is CASSLSGLSNQPQHF. CDR3 coding DNA: TGTGCCAGCAGCTTATCAGGCCTTAGCAATCAGCCCCAGCATTTT.

This clone is a singleton in its sample. The chain recombines TRBV11-2 with TRBJ2-2, with 9 bases matching TRBD2. The CDR3 contains 15 residues. Trimming took 6 bases from V and 3 from J; bases not matched to a gene: 5. The germline CDR1 and CDR2 sequences are SGHAT and FQNNGV. CDR3 region: CASSRRLADTGELFF. CDR3 DNA: TGTGCCAGCAGTCGACGACTAGCGGACACCGGGGAGCTGTTTTTT.

The J gene is TRBJ1-5, the V gene TRBV7-2; TRBD1 agrees at 11 bases. CDR1 is SGHTA and CDR2 is FQGNSA in the germline V gene. V was clipped by 3 bases and J by 0 bases; unmatched bases: 7. CDR3 size: 18 residues. The CDR3 DNA reads as TGTGCCAGCAGCTTCACCGGGACAGGGGGACATAGCAATCAGCCCCAGCATTTT. Protein: CASSFTGTGGHSNQPQHF.

The chain carries TRBV30 and TRBJ2-7, with 9 bases fitting TRBD1. Germline V gene data show CDR1 as GTSNPN and CDR2 as SVGIG (reference sequence). Trimming removed 2 bases from V and 3 bases from J; junction bases left unmatched: 8. The CDR3 spans 15 residues. The CDR3 bases are TGTGCCTGGAGTCCAGGCGGGACAGGGATCTACGAGCAGTACTTC. It is translated as CAWSPGGTGIYEQYF.

The chain employs TRBV29-1 and TRBJ2-3, with D unclear. The CDR3 is made up of 12 amino acids. CDR1 SQVTM and CDR2 ANQGSEA come from the germline V gene. V lost 5 bases and J lost 7, with 13 bases in between. The CDR3 spells CSVPDFGYTQYF. The DNA of the CDR3 is TGCAGCGTTCCCGACTTCGGCTATACGCAGTATTTT.

This clone was observed once. The chain joins TRBV3-1 (or the pseudogene TRBV3-2) to TRBJ2-1, with D possibly being TRBD2 (6 bases). Germline loops: CDR1 LGHDT, CDR2 YNNKEL (reference sequence). CDR3 size: 15 residues. The germline V and J ends were trimmed by 4 bases and 0 bases, with 10 bases remaining between them. The CDR3 sequence is CASSLSGSSYNEQFF. The CDR3 DNA follows: TGTGCCAGCAGCCTTAGCGGTAGCTCCTACAATGAGCAGTTCTTC.

V is TRBV29-1 and J is TRBJ2-3; TRBD1 is a possible D gene (5 bases). V dropped 5 bases and J dropped 0 bases, with 18 bases sitting between them. The CDR3 consists of 16 residues. Germline CDR1 and CDR2: SQVTM and ANQGSEA. CDR3 sequence reads: CSVRGHPLSSTDTQYF. The CDR3 DNA follows: TGCAGCGTTCGTGGACATCCCCTTAGCAGCACAGATACGCAGTATTTT.

The rearrangement links TRBV11-3 to TRBJ2-1; 9 nucleotides line up with TRBD2. The germline gives CDR1 SGHNT, CDR2 YENEEA. J was trimmed by 9 bases and V by 1 base; bases with no gene match: 7. The CDR3 covers 15 residues. CDR3 sequence: CASSLVGGRAVEQFF. The CDR3 DNA reads as TGTGCCAGCAGCTTAGTCGGCGGGAGGGCCGTTGAGCAGTTCTTC.

Of note for this clone: Other DNA sequences from this sample encode an identical CDR3 as well. The chain combines TRBV9 with TRBJ2-7, with TRBD1 as a possible D gene (5 bases). Germline CDR1 and CDR2: SGDLS and YYNGEE. V was pared by 2 bases and J by 2 bases, with 11 bases between. This CDR3 spans 14 amino acids. The CDR3 loop is CASSVGAGAYEQYF. The CDR3 DNA reads TGTGCCAGCAGCGTTGGGGCAGGCGCCTACGAGCAGTACTTC.

In nucleotides, the CDR3 is TGTGCCAGCTCAAATACAGACAGGGGGCTAAACAATGAGCAGTTCTTC. This translates into CASSNTDRGLNNEQFF. V and J are TRBV18 and TRBJ2-1; 10 bases are a match to TRBD1. Germline loops: CDR1 KGHSH, CDR2 LQKENI. The CDR3 is 16 residues long. V dropped 5 bases and J dropped 5; count of bases not matched to a gene: 9.

V is TRBV18 and J is TRBJ2-7, with 9 bases identical to TRBD1. This CDR3 is 15 amino acids long. The V gene end was trimmed by 5 bases and the J gene end by 6 bases; junction bases not matched to a gene: 11. In germline, CDR1 is KGHSH, CDR2 LQKENI. CDR3 sequence reads: CASSALDRGLGEQYF. For the CDR3, the DNA is TGTGCCAGCTCAGCCTTGGACAGGGGATTGGGCGAGCAGTACTTC.

Points on this clone: Other nucleotide sequences in the sample specify the same CDR3. The gene calls are TRBV18 and TRBJ2-7, with 10 bases fitting TRBD2. Unmatched junction bases numbered 4, after V lost 2 bases and J lost 3 bases. Germline CDR1 reads KGHSH; CDR2 reads LQKENI. CDR3 size: 15 residues. The CDR3 here is CASSPGLAGVYEQYF. In nucleotides, the CDR3 is TGTGCCAGCTCACCAGGGCTAGCGGGAGTCTACGAGCAGTACTTC.

The CDR3 nucleotides read TGCAGCGGAAAGACAGGGGGCAGAAACACCATATATTTT. Encoded protein: CSGKTGGRNTIYF. The J gene is TRBJ1-3, the V gene TRBV29-1, with TRBD1 identical over 10 bases. The CDR3 extends over 13 amino acids. Germline V gene lookup returns CDR1 SQVTM and CDR2 ANQGSEA. J was trimmed by 5 bases and V by 7 bases; bases with no gene match: 5.